Here is one T cell receptor (beta chain) with its context. The data belong to a study of T cell responses to AZD1222 COVID-19 vaccine. TCRdb's table, derived via immunoSEQ multiplex PCR, lists solely in-frame clones and lacks some. Among more than 70,000 clones, roughly 81% were seen once, and the ten largest hold 10% to 15%. This CDR3 comprises 14 residues. V was cut by 9 bases and J by 0 bases, with 11 bases left in between. CDR1 is MNHEY and CDR2 is SVGAGI in the germline V gene. Sequenced material: peripheral blood, taken on day 0 of AZD1222 vaccination. The sequence derives from an adult in good health. The genes are TRBV6-5 and TRBJ2-2; the D gene is possibly TRBD2 (5 bases). CDR3 sequence: CASQRLTNTGELFF. The CDR3 bases are TGTGCCAGTCAGCGGTTAACGAACACCGGGGAGCTGTTTTTT.